These 13 T cell receptor beta chains were all obtained from the same sample, sequenced in a study of post-analysis software for immune sequencing data. Study-wide points: In patients, TRBV5-6, TRBV5-1 and TRBV20-1 belonged to five or six TRBV segments found more frequently than in controls.

The library was made from cDNA and included unique molecular identifiers. TCRdb reanalysed the PCR reads using MiXCR and keeps one entry per CDR3 protein. The table lists hundreds of thousands of distinct CDR3 sequences, about 57% of them singletons. Their antigens are not known. The sample comprised blood. The receptors were gathered from a girl aged 10 to 17 with multiple sclerosis.

The V and J genes are TRBV10-3 and TRBJ2-3; D is unresolved. Trimming stripped 4 bases from V and 5 bases from J, with 13 bases between. This CDR3 comprises 14 residues. Germline V gives CDR1 ENHRY, CDR2 SYGVKD. The CDR3: CAISARPAQDTQYF. CDR3 in DNA: TGTGCCATCAGTGCCCGGCCGGCACAAGATACGCAGTATTTT.

This chain links TRBV14 with TRBJ2-1; TRBD2 matches 14 bases. V lost 2 bases, J lost 2 bases, and 8 bases stayed unmatched. Per the germline V gene, CDR1 is SGHDN and CDR2 is FVKESK. There are 19 residues in the CDR3. CDR3 sequence (DNA): TGTGCCAGCAGCCAAAGCTCCGGGACTAGCGGGAGAACCTACAATGAGCAGTTCTTC. Protein: CASSQSSGTSGRTYNEQFF.

This clonotype was recorded only once. CDR3 nucleotide sequence: TGTGCCATCAGTCAAGCGGGAGCGGAGACCCAGTACTTC. It is translated as CAISQAGAETQYF. V is TRBV10-3 and J is TRBJ2-4; 8 bases are a match to TRBD2. The tail of the sequence fits TRBJ2-5 better, so the J call may be wrong. Germline V gene sequence: CDR1 ENHRY, CDR2 SYGVKD. The CDR3 loop spans 13 amino acids.

This chain links TRBV5-1 with TRBJ2-1; D gene unclear. CDR3 length: 15 amino acids. Germline V gene data show CDR1 as SGHRS and CDR2 as YFSETQ. The V end lost 1 base, the J end lost 0 bases, and 8 bases lay between the germline ends. The CDR3 sequence is CASSLRPYSYNEQFF. As DNA, the CDR3 is TGCGCCAGCAGCTTGAGACCATACTCCTACAATGAGCAGTTCTTC. The full variable domain, its missing parts supplied by reference TRBV5-1 and TRBJ2-1, is KAGVTQTPRYLIKTRGQQVTLSCSPISGHRSVSWYQQTPGQGLQFLFEYFSETQRNKGNFPGRFSGRQFSNSRSEMNVSTLELGDSALYLCASSLRPYSYNEQFFGPGTRLTVL.

The chain employs TRBV20-1 and TRBJ2-7; 10 nucleotides agree with TRBD2. J gave up 5 bases and V 3 bases, and 4 bases lay outside the gene matches. This CDR3 spans 13 amino acids. CDR1 and CDR2 (germline): DFQATT, SNEGSKA (reference sequence). As DNA, the CDR3 is TGCAGTGCTAGGGGACTAGCGTTGGACGAGCAGTACTTC. It translates to CSARGLALDEQYF.

This clonotype is a singleton in its sample. The rearrangement links TRBV20-1 to TRBJ2-1; possibly TRBD1 or TRBD2 for D (5 bases each). Germline V gives CDR1 DFQATT, CDR2 SNEGSKA (reference sequence). This CDR3 region has 15 residues. Trimming removed 2 bases at V and 0 bases at J, with 11 bases between. CDR3 amino acids: CSARHRGSSYNEQFF. The CDR3 DNA sequence: TGCAGTGCTAGACATCGGGGCTCCTCCTACAATGAGCAGTTCTTC.

The chain employs TRBV10-1 and TRBJ2-1, with D perhaps matching TRBD1 (5 bases). Trimming stripped 4 bases from V and 4 bases from J, with 8 bases between. The length of the CDR3 is 13 residues. Germline V lookup: CDR1 WNHNN, CDR2 SYGVQD (reference sequence). The CDR3 spells CASSAGQYNEQFF. The CDR3 nucleotides read TGCGCCAGCAGTGCCGGACAATACAATGAGCAGTTCTTC.

The chain joins TRBV7-8 to TRBJ2-5, with 7 positions matching TRBD1. Unmatched junction bases numbered 10, after V lost 5 bases and J lost 1 base. The CDR3 covers 16 residues. The germline V gene has CDR1 SGHVS and CDR2 FQNEAQ. The CDR3 loop is CASSAQGQLIQETQYF. CDR3 in DNA: TGTGCCAGCAGCGCCCAGGGACAGCTAATCCAAGAGACCCAGTACTTC.

V and J are TRBV20-1 and TRBJ2-3, with 11 bases identical to TRBD2. Germline V CDR1 and CDR2: DFQATT, SNEGSKA (reference sequence). J was trimmed by 8 bases and V by 5 bases; bases with no gene match: 12. The CDR3 length is 15 residues. CDR3 coding DNA: TGCAGTGCTGAGTCGGGACTAGCGGCGCCGGGTACGCAGTATTTT. Its protein product is CSAESGLAAPGTQYF.

This clonotype was observed a handful of times. The chain combines TRBV6-5 with TRBJ2-3; D is unclear. The ends were cut back, 2 bases at V and 1 base at J, with 10 bases in the middle. The CDR3 sequence is 15 residues long. Per germline, CDR1 MNHEY and CDR2 SVGAGI. The CDR3 DNA is TGTGCCAGCAGTTACAGTTCGGGCCGCACAGATACGCAGTATTTT. Translation: CASSYSSGRTDTQYF.

CDR3 DNA sequence: TGTGCCAGCAACGGTAACGTTAACTATGGCTACACCTTC. Amino acid sequence: CASNGNVNYGYTF. The chain links TRBV2 to TRBJ1-2; no clear D gene. Germline V gene data show CDR1 as SNHLY and CDR2 as FYNNEI. V was shortened by 7 bases and J by 1 base, with 10 bases between the two germline ends. The CDR3 consists of 13 residues.

This chain connects TRBV7-8 to TRBJ2-1; 8 bases line up with TRBD2. After removal of 6 bases from V and 8 bases from J, the junction contained 18 bases not matched to a gene. CDR3 length equals 17 residues. Germline loops: CDR1 SGHVS, CDR2 FQNEAQ. The CDR3 is CASRPRREGLWGDEQFF. DNA for the CDR3: TGTGCCAGCAGGCCGCGACGGGAGGGCCTATGGGGCGATGAGCAGTTCTTC.

This chain uses TRBV5-1 with TRBJ2-5; 8 bases fit TRBD2. The V segment lost 0 bases and the J segment 11 bases; nucleotides outside the gene matches: 6. CDR3 length: 13 amino acids. Germline CDR1 reads SGHRS; CDR2 reads YFSETQ. CDR3 DNA sequence: TGCGCCAGCAGCTTGGGGTCAAGCGGGAGACAGTACTTC. It yields the protein CASSLGSSGRQYF.